This entry lists 24 T cell receptor beta chains sequenced from one sample in a study of shared clonotypes between healthy human individuals. Generated by immunoSEQ multiplex PCR, the TCRdb table keeps only in-frame clones and is missing some. The sample carries under 1,100,000 clones, around 78% recorded once. The sample was memory CD4+ T cells from PBMCs. Subset in this sample: CD45RA-negative fraction. These receptors were collected from a young man in good health. Some clones in this sample may be carry-over from other donors' samples.

The chain couples TRBV6-4 to TRBJ1-5, with TRBD1 as a possible D gene (5 bases). Germline CDR1 is MRHNA and CDR2 is SNTAGT. This CDR3 is 15 amino acids long. The ends were cut back, 6 bases at V and 0 bases at J, with 12 bases in the middle. As DNA, the CDR3 is TGTGCCAGCAGGGTGGAGGGGTATAGCAATCAGCCCCAGCATTTT. Protein product: CASRVEGYSNQPQHF.

This clone has just a few counts. CDR3 in DNA: TGTGCCAGCATAGGTGTGGGGCAGCCCCAGCATTTT. It is translated as CASIGVGQPQHF. This chain links TRBV28 with TRBJ1-5; D uncertain. This CDR3 has 12 amino acids. The V gene lost 7 bases and the J gene lost 7 bases, with 11 bases spanning the gap. Germline loops: CDR1 MDHEN, CDR2 SYDVKM.

The chain has TRBV7-2 and TRBJ1-1; 7 positions match TRBD1. Germline V gene data show CDR1 as SGHTA and CDR2 as FQGNSA. This CDR3 is built from 14 residues. Germline trimming cut 5 bases from V and 2 bases from J; bases unmatched to any gene: 5. The CDR3 reads CASSPDRANTEAFF. The CDR3 nucleotides read TGTGCCAGCAGCCCCGACAGGGCTAACACTGAAGCTTTCTTT.

The CDR3 here is CASSSKSGRARGEQFF. In DNA, the CDR3 is TGTGCCAGCAGCTCGAAAAGCGGGAGGGCCAGGGGTGAGCAGTTCTTC. The chain couples TRBV11-3 to TRBJ2-1; TRBD2 matches at 10 bases. Germline V gene data show CDR1 as SGHNT and CDR2 as YENEEA. This CDR3 has 16 residues. With V trimmed by 4 bases and J by 9 bases, 12 bases remained unmatched.

This clone has more than one count but fewer than ten. This rearrangement joins TRBV18 to TRBJ1-2, with a weak D call TRBD1 (5 bases). The germline V gene encodes CDR1 KGHSH and CDR2 LQKENI. The V end was cut by 2 bases, the J end by 5 bases, with 9 bases between. The CDR3 extends over 13 amino acids. The CDR3, as DNA: TGTGCCAGCTCACCAGGGACCGTATATGGCTACACCTTC. Protein: CASSPGTVYGYTF.

Regarding this clone: One end of the junction varies from germline; a read error may be responsible. The chain couples TRBV10-3 to TRBJ2-2; the D call may be TRBD1 or TRBD2 (5 bases each). The germline V gene has CDR1 ENHRY and CDR2 SYGVKD. The CDR3 extends over 12 amino acids. CDR3 sequence: CAISEFGTELLF. The CDR3, as DNA: TGTGCCATCAGTGAGTTCGGGACGGAGCTGCTTTTT.

This clone showed up just once. This rearrangement joins TRBV11-2 to TRBJ2-5, with 10 bases fitting TRBD2. Germline V gene data show CDR1 as SGHAT and CDR2 as FQNNGV. The CDR3 extends over 18 amino acids. Germline trimming cut 1 base from V and 2 bases from J; bases unmatched to any gene: 10. The CDR3 reads CASSLARLAGAWQETQYF. DNA for the CDR3: TGTGCCAGCAGCTTAGCGCGGCTAGCGGGAGCGTGGCAAGAGACCCAGTACTTC.

Remarks on this clone: The same CDR3 is also encoded by other DNA sequences in this sample. This rearrangement joins TRBV28 to TRBJ2-2; the D gene is possibly TRBD2 (5 bases). Trimming pared 5 bases from V and 0 bases from J, leaving 10 bases between. CDR3 length equals 15 residues. Germline CDR1 and CDR2: MDHEN and SYDVKM. The CDR3 loop reads CASSGAGANTGELFF. CDR3 in DNA: TGTGCCAGCAGTGGTGCCGGGGCGAACACCGGGGAGCTGTTTTTT.

V gene TRBV18 combines with J gene TRBJ2-5; D uncertain. Looked up from germline, CDR1 is KGHSH and CDR2 is LQKENI. The CDR3 length is 13 residues. V lost 1 base and J lost 8, with 11 bases in between. CDR3 sequence reads: CASSPLNDGTQYF. CDR3 in DNA: TGTGCCAGCTCACCACTAAATGACGGCACCCAGTACTTC.

The J gene is TRBJ2-5, the V gene TRBV18, with 7 positions matching TRBD1. The V segment lost 4 bases and the J segment 5 bases; nucleotides outside the gene matches: 4. In germline, CDR1 is KGHSH, CDR2 LQKENI. The CDR3 runs 13 residues. The CDR3 loop is CASSQGASETQYF. The CDR3 DNA reads as TGTGCCAGCTCACAGGGGGCCTCTGAGACCCAGTACTTC.

The chain joins TRBV30 to TRBJ1-2; D is undetermined. The germline V gene has CDR1 GTSNPN and CDR2 SVGIG (reference sequence). Trimming cost V 3 bases and J 4 bases, with 15 bases left between them. The CDR3 has 14 amino acids. CDR3 nucleotide sequence: TGTGCCTGGAGGGCGCACGCCAACATCTATGGCTACACCTTC. Its translation is CAWRAHANIYGYTF. Together with reference TRBV30 and TRBJ1-2, the CDR3 gives the full variable domain: SQTIHQWPATLVQPVGSPLSLECTVEGTSNPNLYWYRQAAGRGLQLLFYSVGIGQISSEVPQNLSASRPQDRQFILSSKKLLLSDSGFYLCAWRAHANIYGYTFGSGTRLTVV.

As concerns this clone: It differs at one base from a far larger clone, so likely a read error. Different DNA sequences within this sample yield the same CDR3. The chain recombines TRBV20-1 with TRBJ2-5, with D unresolved. This CDR3 is 10 amino acids long. Germline CDR1 DFQATT, CDR2 SNEGSKA (reference sequence). The CDR3: CSAAHETQYF. The CDR3 DNA follows: TGTAGTGCAGCTCACGAGACCCAGTACTTC.

The V and J genes are TRBV27 and TRBJ2-1; 15 nucleotides match TRBD2. The CDR3 is 18 residues long. Germline CDR1 and CDR2: MNHEY and SMNVEV (reference sequence). Trimming took 5 bases from V and 0 from J; bases not matched to a gene: 5. CDR3 sequence (DNA): TGTGCCAGCAGTGCCGGGACTAGCGGGAGGATCTCCTACAATGAGCAGTTCTTC. Protein sequence: CASSAGTSGRISYNEQFF.

This clone has a single count. This sequence joins TRBV5-1 and TRBJ2-2; 13 bases are shared with TRBD2. Germline CDR1 and CDR2: SGHRS and YFSETQ. The CDR3 covers 16 residues. Germline trimming cut 4 bases from V and 5 bases from J; bases unmatched to any gene: 5. The CDR3 reads CASSPGLAGETGELFF. The CDR3 bases are TGCGCCAGCAGCCCTGGACTAGCGGGAGAAACCGGGGAGCTGTTTTTT.

The CDR3 DNA reads TGTGCCAGCAGCTTTTCGGGGAACACCGGGGAGCTGTTTTTT. Translated, it gives CASSFSGNTGELFF. This chain uses TRBV7-8 with TRBJ2-2; D remains unclear. CDR3 size: 14 residues. V lost 3 bases and J lost 1, with 6 bases in between. Germline V gives CDR1 SGHVS, CDR2 FQNEAQ.

This clone turned up a few times. This sample includes further DNA sequences coding for the same CDR3. The chain links TRBV15 to TRBJ2-7; D gene uncertain. This CDR3 contains 13 residues. CDR1 LNHNV and CDR2 YYDKDF come from the germline V gene (reference sequence). With 0 bases removed from V and 7 bases from J, the gap between germline ends came to 10 bases. CDR3 in amino acids: CATSRDIVREQYF. The CDR3 coding sequence is TGTGCCACCAGCAGAGACATAGTGAGGGAGCAGTACTTC.

The CDR3 reads CASSPGTGSSGNTIYF. In DNA form, the CDR3 reads TGTGCCAGCAGCCCGGGGACGGGTAGCTCTGGAAACACCATATATTTT. The V and J genes are TRBV7-9 and TRBJ1-3; possibly TRBD1 for D (5 bases). Germline CDR1 and CDR2: SEHNR and FQNEAQ (reference sequence). Trimming stripped 5 bases from V and 0 bases from J, with 14 bases between. The CDR3 length is 16 residues.

V gene TRBV18 combines with J gene TRBJ2-2; 11 nucleotides agree with TRBD2. The CDR3 spans 16 residues. Trimming removed 3 bases from V and 4 bases from J; junction bases left unmatched: 4. Germline V gives CDR1 KGHSH, CDR2 LQKENI. CDR3 region: CASSPGLAGRTGELFF. The CDR3 nucleotides are TGTGCCAGCTCACCTGGACTAGCGGGCCGCACCGGGGAGCTGTTTTTT. The variable domain in full, with the rest retrieved from reference TRBV18 and TRBJ2-2, is NAGVMQNPRHLVRRRGQEARLRCSPMKGHSHVYWYRQLPEEGLKFMVYLQKENIIDESGMPKERFSAEFPKEGPSILRIQQVVRGDSAAYFCASSPGLAGRTGELFFGEGSRLTVL.

This clone appeared a few times. The chain joins TRBV27 to TRBJ2-2, with D unresolved. The CDR3 consists of 15 residues. V was trimmed by 5 bases and J by 2 bases, leaving 12 bases between them. Germline-derived CDR1 and CDR2 are MNHEY and SMNVEV (reference sequence). CDR3 nucleotides: TGTGCCAGCAGTCAAGACATGATTAACACCGGGGAGCTGTTTTTT. Translated: CASSQDMINTGELFF.

The rearrangement joins TRBV7-2 to TRBJ2-7; the match to TRBD1 covers 8 bases. The junction had 9 bases not matched to a gene; V was cut back by 5 bases and J by 3 bases. CDR3 size: 15 residues. Germline assignment: CDR1 SGHTA and CDR2 FQGNSA. The CDR3 nucleotides read TGTGCCAGCAGCGTCACAGGGGGAAGGGGCTACGAGCAGTACTTC. Its translation is CASSVTGGRGYEQYF.

The chain combines TRBV20-1 with TRBJ1-1, with unresolved D. CDR1 and CDR2 (germline): DFQATT, SNEGSKA (reference sequence). V lost 0 bases to trimming and J lost 8 bases, with 7 bases between them. The CDR3 runs 11 residues. CDR3 coding DNA: TGCAGTGCTAGAGATCTCGACGAAGCTTTCTTT. Amino acids: CSARDLDEAFF.

With respect to this clone: The junction and the germline gene differ at one end; a read error may be behind it. Other DNA sequences of this sample code for an identical CDR3. The chain uses TRBV29-1 and TRBJ1-2; tentative D call: TRBD1 (5 bases). CDR1 and CDR2 from the germline V gene are SQVTM and ANQGSEA. The length of the CDR3 is 14 residues. CDR3: CSVEGRGVNYGYTF. CDR3 DNA sequence: TGCAGCGTCGAAGGAAGGGGAGTTAACTATGGCTACACCTTC.

This clone turned up a few times. This sequence joins TRBV7-2 and TRBJ1-4; TRBD1 matches at 7 bases. CDR3 length: 14 residues. Germline assignment: CDR1 SGHTA and CDR2 FQGNSA. Trimming at V came to 5 bases and at J to 5 bases, leaving 5 bases not matched to a gene. CDR3 nucleotides: TGTGCCAGCAGCGGGGACAGCTCAAATGAAAAACTGTTTTTT. Translation: CASSGDSSNEKLFF.

DNA of the CDR3: TGTGCCAGCAACGGACAGGGTAACAATCAGCCCCAGCATTTT. Translation gives CASNGQGNNQPQHF. The J gene is TRBJ1-5, the V gene TRBV2; 8 nucleotides line up with TRBD1. Germline values: CDR1 SNHLY, CDR2 FYNNEI. This CDR3 is built from 14 residues. The junction had 5 bases not matched to a gene; V was cut back by 7 bases and J by 3 bases.